This T cell receptor beta chain was captured by sequencing in a study of blood T cell repertoires in COVID-19. For the study at large: Acute-phase and convalescent COVID-19 samples originated in the United States, Italy and Spain. T cells, B-cell-depleted T cells, or PBMCs supplied cDNA or gDNA.

The CDR3 extends over 17 amino acids. V shed 3 bases and J shed 1 base, with 12 bases lying between them. Germline values: CDR1 KGHDR, CDR2 SFDVKD. This clone was observed a single time. In the source study's methods: Nucleated cell number was recorded as an estimate derived from reference gene primer amplification. Using immunoSEQ multiplex PCR, the repertoire was profiled, and TCRdb retains in-frame clones only, with some absent. V, J and clone size were drawn from that table, and D and trimming were deduced from the DNA. Found here are over 200,000 clones, 65% to 90% of them singletons; the top ten hold about 5%.

This chain connects TRBV24-1 to TRBJ2-6, with a possible D match to TRBD1 (5 bases). This clonotype originated in a human donor in a cohort sampled during active COVID-19. Sequencing was carried out using peripheral blood. The CDR3 DNA reads as TGTGCCACCAGTGATGTAAGGGGCTCTTCTGGGGCCAACGTCCTGACTTTC. This translates into CATSDVRGSSGANVLTF.